This TCR beta chain was obtained from a study of cytomegalovirus exposure and HLA in healthy donors (dated by TCRdb to the late 2010s). Context from the whole study: An earlier analysis of roughly 630 of the donors reported 250 to 300 Gb of sequence data and around 120 million unique TCR beta sequences from 150 million to 200 million T cells. Roughly 5 DR-DQ haplotypes were handled as single units for association and clustering because linkage in the cohort was strong. The number of donors typed differed by locus, with about 629-630 for A, B, C, DRB1 and DQB1, more than 500 for DQA1, 606 for DPA1, and approximately 470 for DPB1. All discovery cohort repertoires had been generated using a single sequencing platform. A later analysis re-examined previously published TCR beta repertoires from several hundred donors and added high-resolution HLA genotyping to investigate patterns of TCR occurrence. High-throughput TCR immunosequencing, statistical association of individual TCRs with disease status, and machine learning were combined to predict cytomegalovirus infection status. About 320 gigabases of sequencing data and approximately 84 million unique TCR sequences were included in an early release covering roughly 600 HLA-typed donors. HLA typing included class I and class II loci at four-digit resolution. Rather than drawing on any new phenotypic data, the later analysis identified candidate immune exposures from TCR beta sequences and the way those sequences occurred across donors. The T cell repertoires of under 750 subjects were profiled by immunosequencing and related to cytomegalovirus serostatus. An earlier analysis of more than 450 of the donors used high-throughput TCR beta sequencing to judge whether each TCR beta V gene segment behaved as functional or pseudogenic. Among roughly 400 genotyped donors of the cohort, an average of approximately 200,000 unique TCR beta nucleotide sequences was sequenced per donor, of which about 20% were non-productive. The genetic ancestry cluster associated with self-reported Caucasian donors included around four fifths of the approximately 430 genotyped donors. Donor age, sex, ethnicity and CMV serostatus were compiled together with the repertoire data. The study aimed to test whether cataloging public T cell receptors could reveal signatures of past pathogen exposure. Besides the first cohort of around 700 subjects, a separate validation cohort made up of around 120 different subjects was used. A later genetic analysis took genome-wide SNP genotypes for about 55% of the 666 donors and used that subset as a discovery cohort. The paper's findings and limits, for the study overall: The classifier was reported to diagnose cytomegalovirus status with high specificity and sensitivity in both the original and validation cohorts. A later genetic analysis reported fewer N-insertions in productive TCRs among donors in an Asian-associated ancestry cluster than the roughly 620-donor mean. Correlated functional status among segregating V segments might reflect linkage disequilibrium, but an unknown experimental factor could not be ruled out. A cluster of highly shared sequence variants was judged likely to be a technical artifact of the sequencing pipeline. In a later analysis, several top co-occurrence clusters were reported to appear linked to parvovirus B19, influenza, CMV and Epstein-Barr virus. When HLA alleles, especially DR and DQ, strongly co-occurred, attributing TCR associations to individual alleles was difficult. A further reported finding was that TCR beta sequences accurately predicted the HLA-A and HLA-B alleles for most subjects in the first cohort. For the cohort, immune exposure information was limited to CMV serostatus. In an earlier analysis of some 500 of the donors, most TCR beta V segments appeared in productive rearrangements about 90% or about 30% of the time, broadly matching IMGT annotations. Most CMV-associated TCR beta chains appeared to be HLA-restricted in a later analysis, and the HLA associations seemed to be driven largely by CMV exposure. A later analysis found that TCR association rates varied across HLA loci, with DRB1 alleles showing the most associated TCRs and HLA-C alleles the fewest. HLA typing was unavailable for some donors at each locus, so association tests used only the typed subset. An association between a missense DCLRE1C variant and V-gene and J-gene trimming of TCR beta chains was found in a later genetic analysis and replicated in an independent cohort. The study gave a list of 150 to 200 TCR beta chains associated with cytomegalovirus. Some IMGT-functional V segments, including TRBV6-2 and TRBV6-3, could not be distinguished by the 87-base-pair reads and were therefore excluded. Across donors, most TCR sequences were observed very rarely, whereas some public TCRs were present in many individuals. The authors suggested that the approach could potentially be generalized to other disease states and immunological phenotypes. A later analysis found that HLA-associated TCR beta chains were more clonally expanded and had lower generation probabilities than equally common non-associated chains. This cohort had only TCR beta chains sequenced, and the lack of alpha or paired-chain data limited which features could be detected. In vitro tests confirmed that a few of the cytomegalovirus-associated TCR beta chains recognize cytomegalovirus antigens. The presence/absence analyses assumed that sequencing depth was roughly uniform across donors, and that assumption may not be true. Around 16 rarely observed V segments, including chromosome 9 orphons, were excluded from the earlier analysis of approximately 500 of the donors because counts were too low. At a false discovery rate of 0.05, a later analysis linked around 17,000 TCR beta sequences to specific HLA alleles.

In total, approximately 610 healthy bone marrow donors made up the cohort. All cohort members were sampled while nominally healthy, although unrecorded immune exposures were likely present. The donor tested CMV seronegative and was one of the 352 seronegative cohort members. A peripheral blood sample was collected from each donor, and TCR beta sequencing was performed on peripheral blood mononuclear cells. The Qiagen DNeasy Blood Extraction Kit was used to extract genomic DNA from the blood cell samples. The germline V gene gives CDR1 as SGDLS and CDR2 as YYNGEE. The V and J ends are trimmed by 2 bases and 0 bases, leaving 12 bases between them. Inclusive of the bounding cysteine and phenylalanine, the CDR3 is 15 residues long. Only CDR3 DNA remains: 45 bases, in frame from the first base. Library method: the immunoSEQ multiplex PCR assay. For the multiplex PCR, a mixture combining 60 forward primers for TCR Vbeta segments and 13 reverse primers for TCR Jbeta segments was used. Amplification of the CDR3 region of rearranged TCR beta genes was performed with a multiplex PCR assay on genomic DNA. Amplified TCR beta libraries were sequenced as 87-base-pair reads on the Illumina HiSeq System. In the source study's methods: In a later analysis, tens of millions of unique TCR beta chains were counted across the 650 to 700 repertoires, and about 9.9 million of these chains were shared by at least two donors. Raw reads were error-corrected and collapsed into unique sequences with a nearest-neighbor algorithm that merged closely related sequences to remove PCR and sequencing errors. V, D and J gene segments were assigned by aligning CDR3 sequences to IMGT reference sequences. For a sequence to be retained, a match of at least six nucleotides to both a V gene segment and a J gene segment was required. Rearrangements were called productive when the CDR3 lacked stop codons and stayed in frame with V and J; all others were non-productive. CDR3 was defined according to IMGT convention as the region running from the second conserved V-encoded cysteine to the conserved J-encoded phenylalanine. Sequences without an unambiguous match to a single V gene segment were excluded from the earlier analysis of several hundred of the donors. In an earlier analysis of several hundred of the donors, a V segment was called functional when productive rearrangements were above 56.7%, and segregating when the standard deviation between donors exceeded 5%. A statistical classification framework was developed to diagnose cytomegalovirus status using the catalog of TCR beta chain sequences. In a later analysis, TCR nucleotide sequences were compared against IMGT/GENE-DB human TR gene sequences so that V and J genes could be assigned. Using the TCRdist pipeline, a later analysis assigned CDR3 sequences along with most-parsimonious VDJ recombination scenarios. A later analysis defined each TCR beta chain by its CDR3 amino acid sequence plus V-gene family, and excluded reads lacking a unique V-gene family. To address suspected cross-contamination and a sequencing artifact, a later analysis removed 592 highly shared, low-generation-probability nucleotide sequences. A later analysis calculated a clonal expansion index for each public chain from normalized within-repertoire ranks of inferred template counts. Generation probabilities in a later analysis came from a VDJ recombination model fitted to out-of-frame rearrangements, and those results were checked against IGoR. Hypergeometric tests were used in a later analysis to score TCR-TCR, TCR-HLA and TCR-CMV co-occurrence, with a repertoire-size bias correction applied to the TCR pairs. A later analysis estimated false discovery rates by permuting HLA or CMV assignments 20 times. In a later analysis, co-occurring TCRs were grouped using DBSCAN, with TCRdist sequence similarity added in when clustering inside HLA-allele-positive subsets. Repertoires with fewer than 30,000 or more than 120,000 public chains, plus five repertoires with anomalous nucleotide sharing, were excluded from co-occurrence clustering. As stored in TCRdb, this immuneACCESS dataset retains in-frame rearrangements with V and J assigned. A fraction of the clones does not appear; measured against another copy, unresolved V genes explain less than half of the discrepancy, and the remainder lacks a known reason. V, J and clone size are those of that table, while D and trimming were read from the DNA. The sample profile shows 89,000 or so clones; around 74% of them were found once. Around 2.1% of the sample rests with the top ten.

Of note for this clone: It lacks a known antigen. No base qualities exist here, and no much larger clone lies one base off it.

The clonotype originates from a boy aged 5-17 years in good health and CMV-seronegative. Sequenced: PBMCs. The receptor chain draws on TRBV9 and TRBJ2-7; matching of 5 bases hints at TRBD1 as the D gene. The DNA is TGTGCCAGCAGCGTCAGGGCTACGAGCTCCTACGAGCAGTACTTC. This encodes CASSVRATSSYEQYF.